This T cell receptor (beta chain) was retrieved from a study of blood T cell repertoires in COVID-19. Study details: Collection of acute and convalescent COVID-19 samples took place in the United States, Italy and Spain. T cells, B-cell-depleted T cells, or PBMCs provided the cDNA or gDNA that served as material.

CDR3 size: 17 residues. In germline, CDR1 is MNHNS, CDR2 SASEGT. Trimming removed 0 bases from V and 8 bases from J, with 22 bases in between. In the original analysis: Amplification with reference gene primers provided the estimates of nucleated cell counts. The table came from immunoSEQ multiplex PCR; TCRdb's copy has only in-frame clones and leaves some out. V and J calls plus clone size are reproduced from that table; the DNA served to infer D and trimming. This table has almost 95,000 clones, around 81% appearing once. The TCR originated in a man in his sixties with acute or convalescent COVID-19. The sequenced material came from peripheral blood. The chain has TRBV6-1 and TRBJ1-2; D remains unclear. The CDR3 spells CASSEARLKSKKQGYTF. The CDR3 nucleotides are TGTGCCAGCAGTGAAGCGCGACTTAAATCTAAAAAGCAGGGCTACACCTTC.